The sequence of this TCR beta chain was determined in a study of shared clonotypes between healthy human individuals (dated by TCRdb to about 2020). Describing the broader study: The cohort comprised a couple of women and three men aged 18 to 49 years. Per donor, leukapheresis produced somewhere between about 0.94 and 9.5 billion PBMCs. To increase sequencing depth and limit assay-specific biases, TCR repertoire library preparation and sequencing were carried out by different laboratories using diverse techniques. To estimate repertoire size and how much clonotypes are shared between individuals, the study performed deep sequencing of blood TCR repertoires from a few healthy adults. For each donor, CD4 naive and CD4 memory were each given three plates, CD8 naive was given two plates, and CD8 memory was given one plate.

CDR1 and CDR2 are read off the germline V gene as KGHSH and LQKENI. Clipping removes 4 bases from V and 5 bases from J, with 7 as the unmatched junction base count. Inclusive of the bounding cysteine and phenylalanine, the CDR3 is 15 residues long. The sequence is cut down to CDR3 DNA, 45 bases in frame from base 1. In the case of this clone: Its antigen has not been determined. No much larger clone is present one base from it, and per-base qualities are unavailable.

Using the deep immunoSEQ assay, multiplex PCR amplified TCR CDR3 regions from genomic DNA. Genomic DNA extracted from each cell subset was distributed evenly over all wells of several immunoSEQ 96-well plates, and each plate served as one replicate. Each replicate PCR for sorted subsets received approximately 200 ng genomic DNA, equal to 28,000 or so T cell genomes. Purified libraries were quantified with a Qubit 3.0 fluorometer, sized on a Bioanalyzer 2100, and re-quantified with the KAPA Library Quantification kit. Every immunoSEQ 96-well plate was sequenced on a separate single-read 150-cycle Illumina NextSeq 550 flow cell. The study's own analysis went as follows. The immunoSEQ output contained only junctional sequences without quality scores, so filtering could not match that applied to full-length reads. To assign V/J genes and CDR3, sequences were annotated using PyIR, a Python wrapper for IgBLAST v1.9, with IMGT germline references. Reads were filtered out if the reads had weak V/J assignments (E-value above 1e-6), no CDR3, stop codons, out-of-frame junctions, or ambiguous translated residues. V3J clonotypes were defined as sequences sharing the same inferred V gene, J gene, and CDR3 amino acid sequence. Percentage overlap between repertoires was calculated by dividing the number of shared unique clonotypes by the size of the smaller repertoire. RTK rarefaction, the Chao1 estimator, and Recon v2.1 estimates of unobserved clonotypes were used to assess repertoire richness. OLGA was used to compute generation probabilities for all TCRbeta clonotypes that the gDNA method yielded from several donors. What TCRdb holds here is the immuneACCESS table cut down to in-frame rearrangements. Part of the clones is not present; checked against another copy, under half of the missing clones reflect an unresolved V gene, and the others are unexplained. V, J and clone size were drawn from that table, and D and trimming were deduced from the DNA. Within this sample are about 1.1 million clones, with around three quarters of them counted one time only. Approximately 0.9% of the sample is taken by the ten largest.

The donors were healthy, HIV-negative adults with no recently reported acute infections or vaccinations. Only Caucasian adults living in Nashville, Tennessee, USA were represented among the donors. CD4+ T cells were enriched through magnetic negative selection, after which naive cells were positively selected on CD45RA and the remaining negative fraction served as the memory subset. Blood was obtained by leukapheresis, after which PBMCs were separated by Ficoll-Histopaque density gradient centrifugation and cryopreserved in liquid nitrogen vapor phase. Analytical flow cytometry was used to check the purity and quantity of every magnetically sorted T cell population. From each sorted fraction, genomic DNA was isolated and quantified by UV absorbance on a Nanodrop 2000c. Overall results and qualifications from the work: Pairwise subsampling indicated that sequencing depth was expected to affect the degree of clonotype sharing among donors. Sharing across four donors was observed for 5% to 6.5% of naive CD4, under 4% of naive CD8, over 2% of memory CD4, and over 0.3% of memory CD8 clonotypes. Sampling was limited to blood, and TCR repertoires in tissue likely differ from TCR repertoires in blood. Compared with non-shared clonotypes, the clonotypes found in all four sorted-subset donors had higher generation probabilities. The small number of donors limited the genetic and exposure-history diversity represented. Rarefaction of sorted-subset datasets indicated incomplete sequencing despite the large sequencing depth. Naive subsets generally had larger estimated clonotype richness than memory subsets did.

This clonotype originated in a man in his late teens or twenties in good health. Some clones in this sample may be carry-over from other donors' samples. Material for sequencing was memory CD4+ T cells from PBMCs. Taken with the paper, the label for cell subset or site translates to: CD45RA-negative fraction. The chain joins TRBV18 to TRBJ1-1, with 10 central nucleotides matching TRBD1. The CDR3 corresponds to CASSHQDRGRTEAFF. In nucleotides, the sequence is TGTGCCAGCTCACATCAAGACAGGGGGCGTACTGAAGCTTTCTTT. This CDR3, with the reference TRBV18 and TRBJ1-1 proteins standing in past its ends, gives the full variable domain NAGVMQNPRHLVRRRGQEARLRCSPMKGHSHVYWYRQLPEEGLKFMVYLQKENIIDESGMPKERFSAEFPKEGPSILRIQQVVRGDSAAYFCASSHQDRGRTEAFFGQGTRLTVV.